This TCR beta chain derives from a study of cytomegalovirus exposure and HLA in healthy donors. Points from the study as a whole: One later analysis reportedly identified an Asian-associated ancestry cluster that showed fewer N-insertions than the approximately 700-donor mean.

The donors gave bone marrow, and they were healthy. A remark on this clone: Its matching antigen is unknown.

PCR primers comprised 60 Vbeta and 13 Jbeta primers. In the study's own analysis: As a later analysis found, there were 80 million or so unique TCR beta chains, of which roughly 11 million were shared. The assay was immunoSEQ multiplex PCR, and TCRdb's table has in-frame clones only and misses some. V, J and clone size are taken as reported in that table, and D and trimming were inferred from the DNA itself. The sample comprises over 150,000 clones, 70% to 90% of which are singletons, and around 1.9% rests with the top ten. Input material: PBMCs. The clonotype was recovered from a woman aged 18-29 years in good health and CMV-seronegative.

The DNA of the CDR3 is TGTGCCACCAGCAGCGGGAGCTCCTACAATGAGCAGTTCTTC. This encodes CATSSGSSYNEQFF. The chain carries TRBV15 and TRBJ2-1; D is perhaps TRBD2 (6 bases). Germline V gene lookup returns CDR1 LNHNV and CDR2 YYDKDF (reference sequence). The CDR3 sequence is 14 residues long. Trimming shortened V by 3 bases and J by 0 bases, and 6 bases separated the two germline ends.